This T cell receptor beta chain came from a study of human T cells and chemical hapten exposure. This CDR3 has 20 amino acids. With 0 bases clipped from V and 2 bases from J, the junction kept 16 bases outside the gene matches. CDR1 and CDR2 from the germline V gene are SQVTM and ANQGSEA. Time point noted: pre-sensitization, week 0. This sample's treatment: therapeutic diphenylcyclopropenone sensitization with weekly scalp DPC. Individual cDNA molecules in this library carried unique molecular identifiers. In TCRdb, the RACE reads were re-called with MiXCR into one record per CDR3 protein. The sample shows 300,000 to 400,000 distinct CDR3 sequences, approximately 5% of them seen only once. General study results and limits: Versus controls, expanded TCRs had significantly more large CDR3 similarity clusters.

Comments on this clonotype: As yet, its antigen is unknown.

This receptor was obtained from a woman aged 45-60 years with alopecia areata. Some clones in this sample may be carry-over from other donors' samples. This chain connects TRBV29-1 to TRBJ1-2, with TRBD1 identical over 12 bases. This material consisted of whole blood, taken in connection with sensitization to the hapten diphenylcyclopropenone (DPC). The CDR3 loop reads CSVEDTTQRDRGQVNYGYTF. CDR3 sequence (DNA): TGCAGCGTTGAAGATACTACCCAGAGGGACAGGGGGCAGGTGAACTATGGCTACACCTTC.